This TCR beta chain originates from a study of CD8+ T cells in alopecia areata. Study-level results: Many of the expanded lesional clones endured in scalp and blood while on tofacitinib.

After isolation, RNA underwent reverse transcription to generate cDNA as the sequencing template. Repertoires were generated with immunoSEQ multiplex PCR, while TCRdb's copy carries only in-frame clones and drops some. The sample records 110,000 to 150,000 clones, around 82% being singletons. A note on this clone: Its cognate antigen is unknown.

Treatment indicated: oral pan-JAK inhibitor, 5-10 mg twice daily. V shed 0 bases and J 5 bases; nucleotides not matched to a gene: 9. The V gene's germline CDR1 is LNHNV and CDR2 YYDKDF (reference sequence). This CDR3 has 16 amino acids. The material sequenced was CD8+ T cells sorted from blood, taken at week 4, from a patient treated with tofacitinib. The chain uses TRBV15 and TRBJ1-1; 7 bases agree with TRBD1. This receptor was identified in a human donor with alopecia areata. In DNA, the CDR3 is TGTGCCACCAGCAGAGATCTCCCAGGGGGTGGGACTGAAGCTTTCTTT. Amino acids: CATSRDLPGGGTEAFF.